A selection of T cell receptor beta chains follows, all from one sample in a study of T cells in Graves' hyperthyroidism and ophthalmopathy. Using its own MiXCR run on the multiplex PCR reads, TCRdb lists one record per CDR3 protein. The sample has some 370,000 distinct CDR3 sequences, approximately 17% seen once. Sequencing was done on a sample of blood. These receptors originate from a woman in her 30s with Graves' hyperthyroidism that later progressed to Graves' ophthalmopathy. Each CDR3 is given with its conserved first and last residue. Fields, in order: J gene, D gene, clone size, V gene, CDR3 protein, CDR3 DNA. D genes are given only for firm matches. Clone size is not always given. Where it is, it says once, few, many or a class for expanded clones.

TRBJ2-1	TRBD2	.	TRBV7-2	CASSLTSGGGDEQFF	TGTGCCAGCAGCCTGACTAGCGGGGGTGGGGATGAGCAGTTCTTC
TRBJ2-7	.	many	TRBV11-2	CASSSPKQGRRYEQYF	TGTGCCAGCAGCTCCCCCAAACAAGGCAGAAGGTACGAGCAGTACTTC
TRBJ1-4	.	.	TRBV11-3	CASSIGPGEKLFF	TGTGCCAGCAGCATCGGACCAGGTGAAAAACTGTTTTTT
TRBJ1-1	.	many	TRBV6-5	CASSYSSGLRTEAFF	TGTGCCAGCAGTTACTCGTCAGGGTTGAGAACTGAAGCTTTCTTT
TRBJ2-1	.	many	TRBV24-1	CATSDWGEQFF	TGTGCCACCAGTGATTGGGGGGAGCAGTTCTTC
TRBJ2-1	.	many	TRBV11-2	CASSSAGLYNEQFF	TGTGCCAGCAGCTCCGCGGGGCTCTACAATGAGCAGTTCTTC
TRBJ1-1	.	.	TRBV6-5	CASSYTGDTEAFF	TGTGCCAGCAGTTACACCGGAGATACTGAAGCTTTCTTT
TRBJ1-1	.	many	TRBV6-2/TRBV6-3	CASGKARPNTEAFF	TGTGCCAGCGGGAAAGCTAGACCTAACACTGAAGCTTTCTTT
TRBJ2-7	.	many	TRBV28	CASGEGQSYEQYF	TGTGCCAGCGGTGAGGGACAATCCTACGAGCAGTACTTC
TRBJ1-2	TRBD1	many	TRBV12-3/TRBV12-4	CASSFGAYRGRGNYGYTF	TGTGCCAGCAGTTTTGGCGCCTACAGGGGGCGCGGAAACTATGGCTACACCTTC
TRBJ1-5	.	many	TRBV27	CASSLTGMLTGANQPQHF	TGTGCCAGCAGTCTTACGGGAATGTTAACCGGGGCCAATCAGCCCCAGCATTTT
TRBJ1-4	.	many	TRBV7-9	CASGEDREKLFF	TGTGCCAGCGGTGAGGATCGAGAAAAACTGTTTTTT
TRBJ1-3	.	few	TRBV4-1	CASSYTHSSGNTIYF	TGCGCCAGCAGCTACACTCACAGCTCTGGAAACACCATATATTTT
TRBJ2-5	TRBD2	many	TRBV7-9	CASGGGQETQYF	TGTGCCAGCGGGGGGGGGCAAGAGACCCAGTACTTC
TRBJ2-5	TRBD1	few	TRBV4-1	CASSQVNRGETQYF	TGCGCCAGCAGCCAAGTTAACAGGGGTGAGACCCAGTACTTC
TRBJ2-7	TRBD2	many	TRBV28	CASSLISGRSSYEQYF	TGTGCCAGCAGTCTAATTAGCGGGAGGAGCTCCTACGAGCAGTACTTC
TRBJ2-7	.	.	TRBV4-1	CASSQDLAATYEQYF	TGCGCCAGCAGCCAAGATTTGGCCGCGACCTACGAGCAGTACTTC
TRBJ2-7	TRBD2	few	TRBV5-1	CASSLLAGANYEQYF	TGCGCCAGCAGCTTATTAGCGGGAGCCAACTACGAGCAGTACTTC
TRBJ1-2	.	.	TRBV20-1	CSARDRRGNGYTF	TGCAGTGCTAGAGATCGAAGGGGTAATGGCTACACCTTC
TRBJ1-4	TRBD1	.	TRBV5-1	CASSLETGERATNEKLFF	TGCGCCAGCAGCTTGGAGACAGGGGAGAGGGCAACTAATGAAAAACTGTTTTTT
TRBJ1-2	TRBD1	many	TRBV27	CASSPGTGLGGYTF	TGTGCCAGCAGTCCCGGGACAGGGCTCGGCGGCTACACCTTC
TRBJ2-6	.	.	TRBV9	CASESGSGANVLTF	TGTGCCAGCGAGTCGGGCTCTGGGGCCAACGTCCTGACTTTC
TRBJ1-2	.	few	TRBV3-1	CASSQEWYGYTF	TGTGCCAGCAGCCAAGAGTGGTATGGCTACACCTTT
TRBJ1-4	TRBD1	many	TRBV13	CASSSQQGMREKLFF	TGTGCCAGCAGCTCACAACAGGGGATGCGGGAAAAACTGTTTTTT
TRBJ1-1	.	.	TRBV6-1	CASRPPGDGTEAFF	TGTGCCAGCAGGCCGCCAGGGGATGGCACTGAAGCTTTCTTT
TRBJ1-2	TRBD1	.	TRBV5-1	CASSWTGAFYGYTF	TGCGCCAGCAGCTGGACAGGGGCCTTCTATGGCTACACCTTC
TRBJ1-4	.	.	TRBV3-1	CASSQQGIQEKLFF	TGTGCCAGCAGCCAGCAGGGAATACAGGAAAAACTGTTTTTT
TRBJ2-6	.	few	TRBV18	CASSPVRGGANVLTF	TGTGCCAGCTCACCAGTCAGGGGTGGGGCCAACGTCCTGACTTTC
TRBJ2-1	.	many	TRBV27	CASRQLASYNEQFF	TGTGCCAGCAGGCAATTGGCCTCCTACAATGAGCAGTTCTTC
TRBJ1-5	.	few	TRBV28	CASRLTGRRNQPQHF	TGTGCCAGCAGGTTGACAGGTCGACGGAATCAGCCCCAGCATTTT
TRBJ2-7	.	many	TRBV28	CASQIQTTYEQYF	TGTGCCAGCCAAATCCAGACGACCTACGAGCAGTACTTC
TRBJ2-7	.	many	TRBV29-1	CSTRDNPGEQYF	TGCAGCACCAGGGACAACCCGGGCGAGCAGTACTTC
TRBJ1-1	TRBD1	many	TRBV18	CASSPWAGQTNTEAFF	TGTGCCAGCTCACCATGGGCGGGACAGACGAACACTGAAGCTTTCTTT
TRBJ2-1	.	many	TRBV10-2	CASRLEFAEQFF	TGCGCCAGCAGGTTAGAGTTCGCTGAGCAGTTCTTC
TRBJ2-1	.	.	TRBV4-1	CASSQVDIITYNEQFF	TGCGCCAGCAGCCAAGTCGACATAATTACCTACAATGAGCAGTTCTTC
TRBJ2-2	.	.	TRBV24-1	CATSDHGQNTGELFF	TGTGCCACCAGTGACCACGGACAGAACACCGGGGAGCTGTTTTTT
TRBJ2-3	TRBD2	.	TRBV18	CASSPISPGLAGPDTQYF	TGTGCCAGCTCACCAATTAGTCCGGGACTAGCGGGACCAGATACGCAGTATTTT
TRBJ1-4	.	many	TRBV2	CASTRDYRGKLFF	TGTGCCAGCACCCGGGACTACCGAGGAAAACTGTTTTTT
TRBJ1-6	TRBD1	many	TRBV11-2	CASSLGDRKRSPLHF	TGTGCCAGCAGCTTAGGGGACAGGAAACGATCACCCCTCCACTTT
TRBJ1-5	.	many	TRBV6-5	CASSYFSGSQPQHF	TGTGCCAGCAGTTACTTTTCAGGTAGTCAGCCCCAGCATTTT
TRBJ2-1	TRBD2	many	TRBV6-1	CASSETSGGYNEQFF	TGTGCCAGCAGTGAGACTAGCGGGGGGTACAATGAGCAGTTCTTC
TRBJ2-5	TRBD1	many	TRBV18	CASSRGQALGETQYF	TGTGCCAGCTCACGTGGACAGGCGTTGGGAGAGACCCAGTACTTC
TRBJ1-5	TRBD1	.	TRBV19	CASKVAGGYYSNQPQHF	TGTGCCAGTAAGGTCGCAGGGGGCTATTATAGCAATCAGCCCCAGCATTTT
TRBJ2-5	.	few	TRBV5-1	CASSTATSMGETQYF	TGCGCCAGCAGCACTGCGACTTCAATGGGGGAGACCCAGTACTTC
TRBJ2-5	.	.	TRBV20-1	CSARPIPYQETQYF	TGCAGTGCTAGACCTATACCGTACCAAGAGACCCAGTACTTC
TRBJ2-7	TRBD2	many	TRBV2	CASSPTGTSGTYEQYF	TGTGCCAGCAGCCCCACCGGGACTAGCGGTACCTACGAGCAGTACTTC
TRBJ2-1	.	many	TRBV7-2	CASSPRGGLNEQFF	TGTGCCAGCAGCCCCCGGGGAGGCCTGAATGAGCAGTTCTTC
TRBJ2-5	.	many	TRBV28	CASSFQDSGATTQYF	TGTGCCAGCAGTTTCCAGGACAGTGGGGCCACGACCCAGTACTTC
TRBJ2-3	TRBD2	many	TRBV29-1	CSVEDTLLAGGGDTQYF	TGCAGCGTTGAAGACACTCTCTTAGCGGGAGGCGGGGATACGCAGTATTTT
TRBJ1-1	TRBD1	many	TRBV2	CASRRDRGMNTEAFF	TGTGCCAGCCGCCGGGACAGGGGGATGAACACTGAAGCTTTCTTT
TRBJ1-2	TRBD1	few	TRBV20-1	CSARDPSRQGGGYTF	TGCAGTGCTAGAGACCCCTCCCGACAGGGAGGTGGCTACACCTTC
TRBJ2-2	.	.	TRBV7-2	CASSLARGSNTGELFF	TGTGCCAGCAGCTTAGCACGGGGTTCAAACACCGGGGAGCTGTTTTTT
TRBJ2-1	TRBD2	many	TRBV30	CAWSNRAGAEQFF	TGTGCCTGGAGCAATAGAGCGGGAGCTGAGCAGTTCTTC
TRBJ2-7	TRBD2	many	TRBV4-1	CASSQVNSGSYEQYF	TGCGCCAGCAGCCAAGTAAACAGCGGGAGCTACGAGCAGTACTTC
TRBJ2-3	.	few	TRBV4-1	CASSQDIVLRDTQYF	TGCGCCAGCAGCCAAGATATTGTCTTGAGGGATACGCAGTATTTT
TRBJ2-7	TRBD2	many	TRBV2	CASSDTSGNYEQYF	TGTGCCAGCAGTGATACTAGCGGGAACTACGAGCAGTACTTC